A single sample is the source of the 25 T cell receptor beta chains below, sequenced in a study of T cell repertoires in aging, cancer and after chemotherapy. Peripheral blood genomic DNA, not sorted cells or RNA, was the template. Rearranged V-D-J TRB sequences were amplified with a mixed TRB-A/B primer pool. A single record per CDR3 protein comes from TCRdb applying MiXCR to the multiplex PCR reads. The table shows about 1,500 distinct CDR3 sequences, with about 55% occurring only once. What was sequenced was blood. These receptors came from a human donor with a blood cancer.

Only a few counts were recorded for this clonotype. CDR3 sequence reads: CASSPHRAGANVLTF. As DNA, the CDR3 is TGTGCCAGTAGTCCGCACAGGGCTGGGGCCAACGTCCTGACTTTC. V gene TRBV19 combines with J gene TRBJ2-6; D might be TRBD1 (6 bases). Trimming stripped 5 bases from V and 2 bases from J, with 10 bases between. The CDR3 is 15 amino acids. The V gene's germline CDR1 is LNHDA and CDR2 SQIVND (reference sequence).

This clonotype was seen only a few times. The chain combines TRBV6-5 with TRBJ2-3, with D hard to call. From germline, CDR1 is MNHEY and CDR2 SVGAGI. V gave up 4 bases and J gave up 0 bases, with 20 bases separating them. This CDR3 has 18 amino acids. CDR3 amino acids: CASSSTFLPDRSTDTQYF. CDR3 nucleotides: TGTGCCAGCAGTTCTACATTCCTACCCGACCGGAGCACAGATACGCAGTATTTT.

V usage is TRBV19 and J usage is TRBJ1-1, with D possibly TRBD1 on 6 matching bases. Germline lookup yields CDR1 LNHDA and CDR2 SQIVND (reference sequence). The CDR3 sequence is 17 residues long. V was clipped by 3 bases and J by 4 bases, with 21 bases between them. The CDR3 DNA reads TGTGCCAGTAGTATGGCCCTCGGGGGGCGAAAGGCCACTGAAGCTTTCTTT. Protein: CASSMALGGRKATEAFF.

The chain is built from TRBV6-5 and TRBJ2-3, with D unclear. The length of the CDR3 is 12 residues. V shed 6 bases and J shed 7 bases, with 11 bases lying between them. Germline V gene sequence: CDR1 MNHEY, CDR2 SVGAGI. CDR3 bases: TGTGCCAGCAGCTTCACCAGTTATACGCAGTATTTT. Translation: CASSFTSYTQYF.

The chain links TRBV6-5 to TRBJ2-1; 9 positions match TRBD1. Germline CDR1 reads MNHEY; CDR2 reads SVGAGI. The ends lost 8 bases at V and 16 bases at J; junction bases unmatched: 18. This CDR3 contains 14 residues. CDR3 region: CASAHDLRDREDFF. The DNA for the CDR3 is TGTGCCAGCGCGCACGATTTACGGGACAGGGAGGACTTCTTC.

The J gene is TRBJ2-3, the V gene TRBV6-1; D is unclear. The CDR3 contains 14 residues. Looked up from germline, CDR1 is MNHNS and CDR2 is SASEGT. The V gene lost 4 bases and the J gene lost 1 base, with 9 bases spanning the gap. CDR3 loop: CASSVPGGTDTQYF. The DNA for the CDR3 is TGTGCCAGCAGTGTACCGGGCGGCACAGATACGCAGTATTTT.

This clonotype is medium-sized in the sample. The V and J genes are TRBV29-1 and TRBJ1-5; TRBD1 might be the D (5 bases). Germline V lookup: CDR1 SQVTM, CDR2 ANQGSEA. This CDR3 has 13 amino acids. With 4 bases removed from V and 3 bases from J, the gap between germline ends came to 10 bases. CDR3 in amino acids: CSVAAGINQPQHF. The CDR3 DNA follows: TGCAGCGTTGCGGCAGGGATCAATCAGCCCCAGCATTTT.

CDR3 region: CASSSVRTGLEQYF. CDR3 nucleotides: TGTGCCAGCAGCTCGGTACGGACAGGGCTCGAGCAGTACTTC. The rearrangement joins TRBV5-4 to TRBJ2-7, with TRBD1 matching over 8 bases. Germline V gene sequence: CDR1 SGHNT, CDR2 YYREEE (reference sequence). The junction had 8 bases not matched to a gene; V was cut back by 3 bases and J by 6 bases. The length of the CDR3 is 14 residues.

The table lists this clonotype with a count of one. V and J are TRBV19 and TRBJ2-7; D perhaps matches TRBD1 (6 bases). The germline gives CDR1 LNHDA, CDR2 SQIVND (reference sequence). Trimming left V 5 bases short and J 2 bases short, with 10 bases between. The CDR3 is made up of 13 amino acids. CDR3 protein: CASSAGTTYEQYF. The CDR3 nucleotides are TGTGCCAGTAGTGCCGGGACAACCTACGAGCAGTACTTC. Full variable domain (remainder filled in from reference TRBV19 and TRBJ2-7): DGGITQSPKYLFRKEGQNVTLSCEQNLNHDAMYWYRQDPGQGLRLIYYSQIVNDFQKGDIAEGYSVSREKKESFPLTVTSAQKNPTAFYLCASSAGTTYEQYFGPGTRLTVT.

This chain joins TRBV27 and TRBJ2-2; D ambiguous. Germline lookup yields CDR1 MNHEY and CDR2 SMNVEV (reference sequence). V lost 8 bases to trimming and J lost 5 bases, with 15 bases between them. The CDR3 spans 14 residues. CDR3 sequence: CASCSGVWTGELFF. The CDR3 DNA follows: TGTGCCAGCTGTAGTGGGGTATGGACCGGGGAGCTGTTTTTT.

V and J are TRBV6-1 and TRBJ1-1, with 7 bases that match TRBD1. Germline assignment: CDR1 MNHNS and CDR2 SASEGT. The CDR3 has 15 amino acids. Trimming took 3 bases from V and 4 from J; bases not matched to a gene: 8. The CDR3 nucleotides read TGTGCCAGCAGTGAGGGTCTAGACAGGGCCACTGAAGCTTTCTTT. The encoded protein is CASSEGLDRATEAFF.

The sample holds a few counts of this clonotype. This chain links TRBV27 with TRBJ2-7; D not certain. CDR1 is MNHEY and CDR2 is SMNVEV in the germline V gene (reference sequence). V was clipped by 4 bases and J by 4 bases, with 11 bases between them. This CDR3 contains 13 residues. The CDR3 region has the DNA TGTGCCAGCAGTTCAGCCCCCCCTTACGAGCAGTACTTC. Its translation: CASSSAPPYEQYF.

The rearrangement uses TRBV10-3 and TRBJ2-3, with TRBD2 matching 9 bases. V lost 7 bases and J lost 2; bases outside the gene matches: 7. Germline V gene data show CDR1 as ENHRY and CDR2 as SYGVKD. This CDR3 contains 15 residues. The CDR3 DNA reads TGTGCCATCAAGGGGGCGGGGGGGATCACAGATACGCAGTATTTT. Its protein product is CAIKGAGGITDTQYF.

The rearrangement links TRBV12-3 or TRBV12-4 to TRBJ1-5; the match to TRBD1 covers 10 bases. J lost 6 bases, V lost 6 bases, and 11 bases had no gene match. This CDR3 comprises 16 residues. CDR3 coding DNA: TGTGCCAGCAGCCGACCTCGGGACAGGGGCCCTCAGCCCCAGCATTTT. Translated, it gives CASSRPRDRGPQPQHF.

The table lists this clonotype with a few counts. The chain recombines TRBV29-1 with TRBJ2-1; TRBD2 might be the D (5 bases). The V and J ends lost 3 bases and 9 bases respectively, with 18 bases between them. There are 14 residues in the CDR3. Germline CDR1 SQVTM, CDR2 ANQGSEA. The CDR3 sequence is CSVDSPSQGSEQFF. CDR3 nucleotide sequence: TGCAGCGTTGACAGTCCTAGCCAAGGGAGTGAGCAGTTCTTC.

This clonotype has a handful of counts. The chain recombines TRBV19 with TRBJ2-6, with TRBD2 matching over 11 bases. Germline loops: CDR1 LNHDA, CDR2 SQIVND (reference sequence). After removal of 6 bases from V and 4 bases from J, the junction contained 14 bases not matched to a gene. The CDR3 totals 19 residues. DNA of the CDR3: TGTGCCAGTAGGCTCTCGCTACTAGCGGGAGCAACCGGGGCCAACGTCCTGACTTTC. Translated, it gives CASRLSLLAGATGANVLTF.

This clonotype was counted only a few times. CDR3 sequence (DNA): TGTGCCAGCAGTAAAGGACAGGGGACTGGAAACACCATATATTTT. Translating gives CASSKGQGTGNTIYF. The chain is built from TRBV6-5 and TRBJ1-3, with 9 bases lining up with TRBD1. J gave up 2 bases and V 5 bases, and 4 bases lay outside the gene matches. This CDR3 is built from 15 residues. In germline, CDR1 is MNHEY, CDR2 SVGAGI.

V and J are TRBV20-1 and TRBJ2-1; tentative D call: TRBD2 (5 bases). Germline values: CDR1 DFQATT, CDR2 SNEGSKA (reference sequence). V lost 1 base to trimming and J lost 5 bases, with 21 bases between them. This CDR3 contains 17 residues. CDR3 protein: CSARGILSGSANNEQFF. As DNA, the CDR3 is TGCAGTGCTAGAGGGATTCTGAGTGGGAGTGCTAACAATGAGCAGTTCTTC.

This clonotype was found a few times. The V call is TRBV30, the J call TRBJ2-3; the match to TRBD2 covers 13 bases. CDR1 and CDR2 (germline): GTSNPN, SVGIG (reference sequence). The CDR3 is 14 residues long. V lost 5 bases and J lost 4; bases outside the gene matches: 3. The CDR3 bases are TGTGCCTGGGGGACTAGCGGGAACTCAGATACGCAGTATTTT. Translated, it gives CAWGTSGNSDTQYF.

This clonotype was found a few times. The junction departs from the called germline gene at one end, perhaps through a read error. This chain joins TRBV5-5 and TRBJ1-2; D might be TRBD1 (5 bases). This CDR3 has 12 amino acids. Germline CDR1 and CDR2: SGHKS and YYEKEE (reference sequence). The CDR3 DNA reads TGTGCCAGCAGCCCATTGAGGGGCAGGGAGTTTTTC. Translating it yields CASSPLRGREFF. The full variable domain, completed using reference TRBV5-5 and TRBJ1-2, is DAGVTQSPTHLIKTRGQQVTLRCSPISGHKSVSWYQQVLGQGPQFIFQYYEKEERGRGNFPDRFSARQFPNYSSELNVNALLLGDSALYLCASSPLRGREFFGSGTRLTVV.

V and J are TRBV12-3 or TRBV12-4 and TRBJ1-5; D is unclear. V was cut by 2 bases and J by 0 bases, with 8 bases left in between. This CDR3 comprises 15 residues. The CDR3 loop is CASSLYPFSNQPQHF. The CDR3 nucleotides read TGTGCCAGCAGTTTATACCCGTTTAGCAATCAGCCCCAGCATTTT.

The rearrangement joins TRBV4-1 to TRBJ1-2, with D possibly being TRBD1 (5 bases). From germline, CDR1 is MGHRA and CDR2 YSYEKL. CDR3 length: 16 amino acids. V dropped 1 base and J dropped 0 bases, with 12 bases sitting between them. The CDR3 loop reads CASSQVQTDPNYGYTF. The DNA of the CDR3 is TGCGCCAGCAGCCAAGTCCAGACAGACCCTAACTATGGCTACACCTTC.

This clonotype appeared a few times. J is TRBJ2-3 and V is TRBV19; D tentatively reads TRBD1 or TRBD2 (5 bases each). Trimming cost V 10 bases and J 0 bases, with 11 bases left between them. Germline CDR1 LNHDA, CDR2 SQIVND (reference sequence). The CDR3 runs to 13 residues. In nucleotides, the CDR3 is TGTGCCATCGGGACGGCAAGCACAGATACGCAGTATTTT. This sequence encodes CAIGTASTDTQYF.

This clonotype was observed once. V gene TRBV7-9 combines with J gene TRBJ1-3; TRBD1 aligns across 7 bases. J was trimmed by 0 bases and V by 2 bases; bases with no gene match: 1. CDR1 SEHNR and CDR2 FQNEAQ come from the germline V gene (reference sequence). This CDR3 is built from 15 residues. The CDR3 DNA is TGTGCCAGCAGCTTATCAGGGGGCTCTGGAAACACCATATATTTT. It translates to CASSLSGGSGNTIYF. Combining the CDR3 with reference TRBV7-9 and TRBJ1-3 gives the whole variable domain DTGVSQNPRHKITKRGQNVTFRCDPISEHNRLYWYRQTLGQGPEFLTYFQNEAQLEKSRLLSDRFSAERPKGSFSTLEIQRTEQGDSAMYLCASSLSGGSGNTIYFGEGSWLTVV.

The chain recombines TRBV28 with TRBJ2-6; D is unresolved. Trimming removed 7 bases from V and 1 base from J, with 5 bases in between. CDR3 size: 13 residues. From germline, CDR1 is MDHEN and CDR2 SYDVKM. CDR3 sequence (DNA): TGTGCCAGCATCCCATCTGGGGCCAACGTCCTGACTTTC. As protein: CASIPSGANVLTF.